The next 23 T cell receptor beta chains were all read from a single sample in a study of shared clonotypes between healthy human individuals (dated by TCRdb to about 2020). The library was made by the immunoSEQ multiplex PCR assay. TCRdb obtained this table from immuneACCESS and retained in-frame rearrangements with V and J assigned. These tables miss some clones; where compared with another copy, unresolved V genes account for less than half of the shortfall, and the remainder is unexplained. The sample table holds 2 million to 2.5 million clones, of which 95% were seen once. Clones ranked in the top ten supply roughly 0.13% of the sample. Specimen: naive CD4+ T cells sorted from blood. What the cell subset or site label conveys for this sample: CD45RA+ positively selected. These receptors came from a man between 18 and 29 years old in good health.

The chain joins TRBV27 to TRBJ1-6; D possibly corresponds to TRBD1 (5 bases). Trimming shortened V by 8 bases and J by 6 bases, and 17 bases separated the two germline ends. Germline V lookup: CDR1 MNHEY, CDR2 SMNVEV (reference sequence). CDR3 length: 15 amino acids. The CDR3 sequence: CASRIDRVLNSPLHF. The CDR3, as DNA: TGTGCCAGCCGTATCGACAGAGTCCTTAATTCACCCCTCCACTTT.

V is TRBV5-4 and J is TRBJ2-7; D remains ambiguous. This CDR3 is 15 amino acids long. Trimming took 0 bases from V and 0 from J, leaving 10 bases between them. Germline CDR1 and CDR2: SGHNT and YYREEE (reference sequence). The CDR3 DNA reads TGTGCCAGCAGCTTGGACGCGACACTCTCCTACGAGCAGTACTTC. It specifies CASSLDATLSYEQYF.

V and J are TRBV27 and TRBJ1-3, with unresolved D. The CDR3 sequence is 15 residues long. Germline CDR1 MNHEY, CDR2 SMNVEV (reference sequence). Trimming left V 2 bases short and J 0 bases short, with 8 bases between. The CDR3 DNA follows: TGTGCCAGCAGTTTAAGGCCAGGCTCTGGAAACACCATATATTTT. Encoded protein: CASSLRPGSGNTIYF.

The V and J genes are TRBV6-1 and TRBJ1-3; possible D gene TRBD1, 6 bases. The V end was cut by 6 bases, the J end by 2 bases, with 8 bases between. CDR3 length: 13 amino acids. Germline V gene sequence: CDR1 MNHNS, CDR2 SASEGT. The chain's CDR3 is CASSQGPGNTIYF. The CDR3 DNA is TGTGCCAGCAGCCAGGGGCCTGGAAACACCATATATTTT.

The chain carries TRBV4-1 and TRBJ2-3; 10 bases fit TRBD2. Germline CDR1 MGHRA, CDR2 YSYEKL. The CDR3 has 16 amino acids. J gave up 4 bases and V 2 bases, and 6 bases lay outside the gene matches. The CDR3 bases are TGCGCCAGCAGCCAAAGGACTAGCGGCTCTGCAGATACGCAGTATTTT. This sequence encodes CASSQRTSGSADTQYF.

The chain carries TRBV7-6 and TRBJ1-6; a possible D gene is TRBD1 (5 bases). Trimming left V 5 bases short and J 0 bases short, with 17 bases between. CDR1 is SGHVS, CDR2 FNYEAQ, per germline. The CDR3 runs 18 residues. CDR3 protein: CASSPKGQGGSYNSPLHF. The CDR3 DNA reads as TGTGCCAGCAGCCCAAAGGGGCAGGGTGGCTCCTATAATTCACCCCTCCACTTT.

The chain uses TRBV2 and TRBJ2-2; 7 bases match TRBD2. This CDR3 comprises 16 residues. V shed 5 bases, J shed 4 bases, and the junction held 10 bases outside the gene matches. In germline, CDR1 is SNHLY, CDR2 FYNNEI. The CDR3 region is CASSWGGSTTTGELFF. CDR3 bases: TGTGCCAGCAGTTGGGGCGGGAGTACCACCACCGGGGAGCTGTTTTTT. Filled out from reference TRBV2 and TRBJ2-2, the complete variable domain reads EPEVTQTPSHQVTQMGQEVILRCVPISNHLYFYWYRQILGQKVEFLVSFYNNEISEKSEIFDDQFSVERPDGSNFTLKIRSTKLEDSAMYFCASSWGGSTTTGELFFGEGSRLTVL.

This clone was observed a single time. The chain employs TRBV7-2 and TRBJ2-1; TRBD2 agrees at 11 bases. Germline CDR1 and CDR2: SGHTA and FQGNSA. V was pared by 5 bases and J by 5 bases, with 8 bases of the junction left unmatched. The CDR3 runs 16 residues. The CDR3 DNA sequence: TGTGCCAGCAGCCCATTTGGACTAGCGGGTAACAATGAGCAGTTCTTC. As protein: CASSPFGLAGNNEQFF.

The rearrangement joins TRBV19 to TRBJ1-2, with D tentatively TRBD1 (5 bases). The CDR3 contains 16 residues. V lost 7 bases, J lost 3 bases, and 21 bases lay in between. Germline V gene data show CDR1 as LNHDA and CDR2 as SQIVND (reference sequence). Here the CDR3 DNA reads TGTGCCAGTACACGCCTAGCGGGGGTTAAAGACTATGGCTACACCTTC. Its translation is CASTRLAGVKDYGYTF.

As to this clone: This same CDR3 is encoded by further DNA sequences in the sample. The V call is TRBV11-2, the J call TRBJ2-7, with D unclear. V lost 1 base and J lost 4, with 8 bases in between. Germline V CDR1 and CDR2: SGHAT, FQNNGV. The CDR3 has 13 residues. This chain's CDR3 is CASSLGLYYEQYF. DNA of the CDR3: TGTGCCAGCAGCTTAGGCCTCTATTACGAGCAGTACTTC. Full variable domain (remainder filled in from reference TRBV11-2 and TRBJ2-7): EAGVAQSPRYKIIEKRQSVAFWCNPISGHATLYWYQQILGQGPKLLIQFQNNGVVDDSQLPKDRFSAERLKGVDSTLKIQPAKLEDSAVYLCASSLGLYYEQYFGPGTRLTVT.

The chain uses TRBV27 and TRBJ1-5; no clear D. Between the trimmed V and J ends, which lost 5 bases and 1 base, there was a span of 15 bases. Germline lookup yields CDR1 MNHEY and CDR2 SMNVEV (reference sequence). This CDR3 contains 16 residues. For the CDR3, the DNA is TGTGCCAGCAGTGCGTCTATGGGCCCAAGCAATCAGCCCCAGCATTTT. It codes for CASSASMGPSNQPQHF.

The rearrangement uses TRBV27 and TRBJ2-5; 8 nucleotides align to TRBD1. This CDR3 has 16 amino acids. J lost 5 bases, V lost 5 bases, and 13 bases had no gene match. Per the germline V gene, CDR1 is MNHEY and CDR2 is SMNVEV (reference sequence). CDR3 in amino acids: CASSRTGPSYEETQYF. CDR3 in DNA: TGTGCCAGCAGTCGGACAGGGCCCAGTTATGAGGAGACCCAGTACTTC.

V usage is TRBV9 and J usage is TRBJ2-3; 10 bases are a match to TRBD2. V lost 0 bases and J lost 1; bases outside the gene matches: 5. The CDR3 totals 17 residues. CDR1 is SGDLS, CDR2 YYNGEE, per germline. The chain's CDR3 is CASSVGRLAGGTDTQYF. CDR3 coding DNA: TGTGCCAGCAGCGTAGGTCGGCTAGCGGGAGGCACAGATACGCAGTATTTT.

The V gene is TRBV10-1, the J gene TRBJ2-1, with a weak D call TRBD1 (6 bases). This CDR3 has 12 amino acids. Deletions cut 6 bases from V and 6 bases from J, with 9 bases between. From germline, CDR1 is WNHNN and CDR2 SYGVQD (reference sequence). CDR3 in DNA: TGCGCCAGCAGCGGGGACATCAATGAGCAGTTCTTC. This gives the protein CASSGDINEQFF.

The chain links TRBV7-2 to TRBJ2-3; either TRBD1 or TRBD2 may supply D (6 bases each). This CDR3 is built from 15 residues. CDR1 is SGHTA, CDR2 FQGNSA, per germline. V lost 3 bases to trimming and J lost 4 bases, with 14 bases between them. The CDR3 DNA reads as TGTGCCAGCAGCTTTAACGTGAGGGGGGCAGATACGCAGTATTTT. Translation gives CASSFNVRGADTQYF.

This chain joins TRBV27 and TRBJ2-7; D gene uncertain. CDR1 and CDR2 (germline): MNHEY, SMNVEV (reference sequence). The CDR3 loop spans 14 amino acids. V shed 5 bases and J shed 2 bases, with 13 bases lying between them. CDR3 loop: CASSTTGGPYEQYF. CDR3 DNA: TGTGCCAGCAGTACCACGGGTGGGCCCTACGAGCAGTACTTC.

This chain uses TRBV9 with TRBJ2-2; 9 bases fit TRBD2. CDR1 SGDLS and CDR2 YYNGEE come from the germline V gene. V dropped 1 base and J dropped 4; count of bases not matched to a gene: 5. This CDR3 is built from 16 residues. The CDR3 is CASSVKAGGPTGELFF. The CDR3 DNA follows: TGTGCCAGCAGCGTAAAAGCGGGGGGCCCCACCGGGGAGCTGTTTTTT.

The chain links TRBV4-3 to TRBJ2-1; no clear D gene. Deletions cut 0 bases from V and 4 bases from J, with 7 bases between. The CDR3 loop spans 14 amino acids. CDR1 is LGHNA, CDR2 YSLEER, per germline. As DNA, the CDR3 is TGCGCCAGCAGCCAAGATCAGCAATACAATGAGCAGTTCTTC. Protein product: CASSQDQQYNEQFF.

Points on this clone: At one end, the junction sequence differs from germline, possibly due to a read error. The V gene is TRBV7-7, the J gene TRBJ2-5, with 10 bases identical to TRBD2. Germline CDR1 and CDR2: SSHAT and FNYEAQ (reference sequence). This CDR3 is built from 13 residues. For the CDR3, the DNA is TGTGCTAGCAGCGGGGGGGGGTTGGAGACCCAGTACTTC. Protein product: CASSGGGLETQYF.

The gene calls are TRBV28 and TRBJ2-3, with no clear D. The ends were cut back, 11 bases at V and 6 bases at J, with 12 bases in the middle. Germline CDR1 reads MDHEN; CDR2 reads SYDVKM. The CDR3 is 11 residues long. Here the CDR3 reads CAVDRTDTQYF. For the CDR3, the DNA is TGTGCCGTTGATCGTACGGATACGCAGTATTTT.

A note on this clone: Other DNA sequences within the sample encode an identical CDR3. The rearrangement uses TRBV2 and TRBJ1-1; D not resolved. Germline CDR1 is SNHLY and CDR2 is FYNNEI. V dropped 4 bases and J dropped 3 bases, with 9 bases sitting between them. The CDR3 length is 13 residues. CDR3 amino acids: CASSGTGDTEAFF. CDR3 DNA sequence: TGTGCCAGCAGTGGTACTGGGGACACTGAAGCTTTCTTT.

Worth noting for this clone: At one end, the junction sequence differs from germline, possibly due to a read error. V and J are TRBV7-7 and TRBJ2-3, with D perhaps TRBD1 or TRBD2 (5 bases each). CDR1 and CDR2 (germline): SSHAT, FNYEAQ (reference sequence). CDR3 length equals 15 residues. CDR3 coding DNA: TGTGCTAGCAGCCGCACAGGAGGCCGCACAGATACGCAGTATTTT. Translating gives CASSRTGGRTDTQYF.

As DNA, the CDR3 is TGTGCCAGCAGCAAAGGGGTCGGGGGGAGGTACGAGCAGTACTTC. This codes for CASSKGVGGRYEQYF. The chain recombines TRBV9 with TRBJ2-7, with 7 bases matching TRBD2. The CDR3 runs to 15 residues. V lost 4 bases, J lost 4 bases, and 11 bases stayed unmatched. CDR1 and CDR2 (germline): SGDLS, YYNGEE.